A selection of T cell receptor beta chains follows, all from one sample in a study of human T cells and chemical hapten exposure. TCRdb reprocessed the RACE reads with MiXCR, giving one entry per CDR3 protein. This table holds tens of thousands of distinct CDR3 sequences, 12% found once. The source was whole blood, collected in connection with sensitization to the hapten diphenylcyclopropenone (DPC). The receptors come from a man aged 30-40 years with alopecia areata. Some clones in this sample may be carry-over from other donors' samples. CDR3s include the opening cysteine and the closing phenylalanine or tryptophan. A D gene is named only where the DNA matches it firmly. Expanded clones get a size class; other rows say once, few or many, or leave the size out.

.	TRBV7-3	TRBJ2-3	many	TGTGCCAGCAGTTATCTCGGGAGCGACCGATCGCAGTATTTT	CASSYLGSDRSQYF
.	TRBV3-1	TRBJ2-7	many	TGTGCCAGCAGCCAGGCTGACGGGGCCTACGAGCAGTACTTC	CASSQADGAYEQYF
.	TRBV4-3	TRBJ1-1	few	TGCGCCAGCAGCCAAGTTAATCAGGTGAACACTGAAGCTTTCTTT	CASSQVNQVNTEAFF
.	TRBV27	TRBJ1-6	many	TGTGCCAGCAGTTGGGACCCTCGCTCCTATAATTCACCCCTCCACTTT	CASSWDPRSYNSPLHF
TRBD2	TRBV29-1	TRBJ2-2	few	TGCAGCGTCCCGGGACTAGCGGGCATCGGGGAGCTGTTTTTT	CSVPGLAGIGELFF
.	TRBV14	TRBJ1-1	.	TGTGCCAGCAGCCCCCGAGACCGGTTGAACACTGAAGCTTTCTTT	CASSPRDRLNTEAFF
.	TRBV7-6	TRBJ2-1	.	TGTGCCAGCAGCTTGTTGAGTAAGGGAATGGGTGAGCAGTTCTTC	CASSLLSKGMGEQFF
.	TRBV5-1	TRBJ2-5	many	TGCGCCAGCAGCACCCCGAGACAGGTCACCCTTAACCTTCAAGAGACCCAGTACTTC	CASSTPRQVTLNLQETQYF
.	TRBV20-1	TRBJ1-6	many	TGCAGTGCTAGAGAAGGGGGGCATAATTCACCCCTCCACTTT	CSAREGGHNSPLHF
TRBD1	TRBV14	TRBJ1-1	few	TGTGCCAGCAGCCAAGACTTCAGGGGGGGCACTGAAGCTTTCTTT	CASSQDFRGGTEAFF
.	TRBV2	TRBJ1-3	many	TGTGCCAGCACCCTCCGGACGGGGACCTCTGGAAACACCATATATTTT	CASTLRTGTSGNTIYF
TRBD1	TRBV7-3	TRBJ1-1	.	TGTGCCAGCAGCTCGGACAGGGGGACTGAAGCTTTCTTT	CASSSDRGTEAFF
.	TRBV12-2	TRBJ1-1	.	TGTGCAAGTCGCTCCAGGGTCTTTTCCTACCAAATCAACATGAACACTGAAGCTTTCTTT	CASRSRVFSYQINMNTEAFF
TRBD1	TRBV20-1	TRBJ2-3	few	TGCAGTGTTCCGGGACAGGGTGAAGATACGCAGTATTTT	CSVPGQGEDTQYF
.	TRBV7-6	TRBJ2-1	few	TGTGCCAGCAGCTTAGGTAGGACCATACACAATGAGCAGTTCTTC	CASSLGRTIHNEQFF
.	TRBV4-3	TRBJ2-7	few	TGCGCCAGCAGCCAACGCACTACCTACGAGCAGTACTTC	CASSQRTTYEQYF
.	TRBV7-2	TRBJ1-2	few	TGTGCCAGCAGCTTCAGGGGAGCGGATGGCTACACCTTC	CASSFRGADGYTF
.	TRBV5-1	TRBJ1-5	many	TGCGCCAGCAGCTTGGGTTACGGCTTTAGCAATCAGCCCCAGCATTTT	CASSLGYGFSNQPQHF